Below, 17 T cell receptor beta chains from the same sample are listed, as sequenced in a study of cytomegalovirus exposure and HLA in healthy donors. The assay was immunoSEQ multiplex PCR, and TCRdb's table has in-frame clones only and misses some. The table shows fewer than 100,000 clones, with roughly 90% occurring only once. Sequenced input: PBMCs. Receptors originate from a man aged 25 to 40 in good health and CMV-seronegative.

V usage is TRBV28 and J usage is TRBJ1-5; a possible D gene is TRBD1 (6 bases). The CDR3 consists of 16 residues. Deletions cut 3 bases from V and 1 base from J, with 13 bases between. The germline V gene has CDR1 MDHEN and CDR2 SYDVKM. The CDR3 sequence is CASSLDSSWSNQPQHF. The DNA for the CDR3 is TGTGCCAGCAGTTTGGACAGTTCGTGGAGCAATCAGCCCCAGCATTTT.

This clone appeared once. The chain has TRBV11-2 and TRBJ1-3; TRBD1 aligns across 7 bases. The CDR3 is 15 residues long. Germline CDR1 reads SGHAT; CDR2 reads FQNNGV. J lost 8 bases, V lost 2 bases, and 9 bases had no gene match. CDR3 sequence (DNA): TGTGCCAGCAGCTTATTACAGGGGAAGAGAGACACCATATATTTT. This translates into CASSLLQGKRDTIYF. The full variable domain, rest sourced from reference TRBV11-2 and TRBJ1-3, is EAGVAQSPRYKIIEKRQSVAFWCNPISGHATLYWYQQILGQGPKLLIQFQNNGVVDDSQLPKDRFSAERLKGVDSTLKIQPAKLEDSAVYLCASSLLQGKRDTIYFGEGSWLTVV.

The chain employs TRBV10-3 and TRBJ1-3; no clear D. The V and J ends lost 3 bases and 4 bases respectively, with 10 bases between them. Germline V CDR1 and CDR2: ENHRY, SYGVKD. This CDR3 has 14 amino acids. CDR3: CAISEPSGGNTIYF. CDR3 DNA sequence: TGTGCCATCAGTGAACCGTCCGGGGGAAACACCATATATTTT.

The chain has TRBV7-8 and TRBJ2-2; 11 positions agree with TRBD1. The germline V gene has CDR1 SGHVS and CDR2 FQNEAQ. The CDR3 is 17 residues long. V was pared by 3 bases and J by 4 bases, with 7 bases of the junction left unmatched. The DNA for the CDR3 is TGTGCCAGCAGCTTCGTTGGCGGACAGGGGGCCACCGGGGAGCTGTTTTTT. It encodes CASSFVGGQGATGELFF.

About this clone: Other DNA sequences in this sample translate to the same CDR3. V and J are TRBV6-5 and TRBJ1-1, with D maybe TRBD1 (5 bases). The V gene lost 2 bases and the J gene lost 4 bases, with 8 bases spanning the gap. Germline loops: CDR1 MNHEY, CDR2 SVGAGI. This CDR3 has 13 amino acids. This chain's CDR3 is CASSYGGATEAFF. Here the CDR3 DNA reads TGTGCCAGCAGTTACGGTGGGGCCACTGAAGCTTTCTTT.

This chain links TRBV10-1 with TRBJ2-7; tentatively, D is TRBD1 (6 bases). V was pared by 4 bases and J by 2 bases, with 15 bases between. The CDR3 runs to 15 residues. Germline CDR1 WNHNN, CDR2 SYGVQD (reference sequence). CDR3 loop: CASSGGHSAAYEQYF. The CDR3 DNA is TGCGCCAGCAGTGGGGGGCATTCGGCCGCCTACGAGCAGTACTTC.

V gene TRBV6-6 combines with J gene TRBJ1-5, with 8 bases aligning to TRBD1. This CDR3 spans 14 amino acids. V lost 5 bases to trimming and J lost 4 bases; unmatched junction nucleotides: 4. CDR1 and CDR2 (germline): MNHNY, SVGAGI (reference sequence). CDR3 nucleotides: TGTGCCAGCAGTATGGGACAGGAGAATCAGCCCCAGCATTTT. This sequence encodes CASSMGQENQPQHF.

The chain is built from TRBV6-6 and TRBJ1-1; D ambiguous. Deletions cut 6 bases from V and 12 bases from J, with 14 bases between. Per germline, CDR1 MNHNY and CDR2 SVGAGI (reference sequence). The CDR3 is 11 residues long. The CDR3 bases are TGTGCCAGCAGCCCCGCATTCGGTTCTTTCTTT. Amino acids: CASSPAFGSFF.

The rearrangement uses TRBV19 and TRBJ2-1, with no clear D. V was clipped by 1 base and J by 9 bases, with 4 bases between them. From germline, CDR1 is LNHDA and CDR2 SQIVND (reference sequence). CDR3 length: 11 residues. As DNA, the CDR3 is TGTGCCAGTAGTATAGGAGGTGAGCAGTTCTTC. Translated: CASSIGGEQFF.

This chain links TRBV2 with TRBJ2-7; 8 nucleotides match TRBD2. CDR1 and CDR2 from the germline V gene are SNHLY and FYNNEI. The ends lost 6 bases at V and 7 bases at J; junction bases unmatched: 8. The CDR3 has 13 amino acids. The CDR3 is CASRLAVAREQYF. The CDR3 region has the DNA TGTGCCAGCAGACTAGCGGTTGCGAGGGAGCAGTACTTC.

The V gene is TRBV6-1, the J gene TRBJ2-7; possibly TRBD1 for D (5 bases). CDR1 MNHNS and CDR2 SASEGT come from the germline V gene. The length of the CDR3 is 13 residues. V was trimmed by 4 bases and J by 3 bases, leaving 10 bases between them. As DNA, the CDR3 is TGTGCCAGCAGTGGCACAGGCGTCTACGAGCAGTACTTC. This encodes CASSGTGVYEQYF.

The CDR3: CASSINGKRNEQFF. The DNA for the CDR3 is TGTGCCAGTAGTATCAACGGGAAACGCAATGAGCAGTTCTTC. This chain joins TRBV19 and TRBJ2-1, with TRBD2 as a possible D gene (5 bases). The CDR3 runs to 14 residues. Germline lookup yields CDR1 LNHDA and CDR2 SQIVND (reference sequence). The ends were cut back, 3 bases at V and 6 bases at J, with 12 bases in the middle.

The chain is built from TRBV7-9 and TRBJ2-1; the D gene is possibly TRBD1 (5 bases). Deletions cut 5 bases from V and 6 bases from J, with 11 bases between. Germline CDR1 reads SEHNR; CDR2 reads FQNEAQ (reference sequence). The CDR3 has 13 residues. The DNA of the CDR3 is TGTGCCAGCAGCCATAGACAGCTCAATGAGCAGTTCTTC. It is translated as CASSHRQLNEQFF.

This chain joins TRBV20-1 and TRBJ2-5; D is perhaps TRBD2 (5 bases). This CDR3 spans 10 amino acids. V lost 5 bases and J lost 7, with 8 bases in between. Germline CDR1 and CDR2: DFQATT and SNEGSKA (reference sequence). The CDR3 loop is CSALAGTQYF. For the CDR3, the DNA is TGCAGTGCTTTGGCGGGGACCCAGTACTTC.

This sequence joins TRBV18 and TRBJ2-7, with 13 nucleotides matching TRBD2. V was pared by 5 bases and J by 4 bases, with 11 bases of the junction left unmatched. The CDR3 is 17 residues long. Germline CDR1 and CDR2: KGHSH and LQKENI. CDR3 amino acids: CASSSGTSGIGYYEQYF. The CDR3 region has the DNA TGTGCCAGCTCATCCGGGACTAGCGGGATCGGATATTACGAGCAGTACTTC.

This sequence joins TRBV19 and TRBJ2-1, with 7 bases matching TRBD2. V shed 5 bases and J 4 bases; nucleotides not matched to a gene: 8. CDR1 is LNHDA, CDR2 SQIVND, per germline (reference sequence). This CDR3 is built from 15 residues. The CDR3 sequence is CASSPGLGLYNEQFF. The CDR3 coding sequence is TGTGCCAGTAGTCCTGGACTAGGTCTGTACAATGAGCAGTTCTTC.

The J gene is TRBJ1-3, the V gene TRBV7-9; D is possibly TRBD1 (6 bases). The germline gives CDR1 SEHNR, CDR2 FQNEAQ (reference sequence). V was shortened by 6 bases and J by 5 bases, with 23 bases between the two germline ends. The length of the CDR3 is 17 residues. CDR3 DNA: TGTGCCAGCAGACCCCCCCCCGGGACACCAAACCGAAACACCATATATTTT. It yields the protein CASRPPPGTPNRNTIYF.